A single sample gave rise to the 16 T cell receptor beta chains below, sequenced in a study of T cell responses to AZD1222 COVID-19 vaccine. The repertoire was sequenced with immunoSEQ multiplex PCR; TCRdb's copy has only in-frame clones and lacks some. The top ten hold 6.9% of the sample, which has some 150,000 clones, 75% to 90% seen once. The input for sequencing was peripheral blood, taken after recovery from COVID-19. These receptors came from an adult who had recovered from COVID-19.

The V and J genes are TRBV28 and TRBJ1-3; a weak D match, TRBD1 (6 bases). The CDR3 runs to 16 residues. The V end was cut by 6 bases, the J end by 3 bases, with 18 bases between. Looked up from germline, CDR1 is MDHEN and CDR2 is SYDVKM. The CDR3, as DNA: TGTGCCAGCAGCCAGTTTGAACAGGGCGATGGAAACACCATATATTTT. The encoded protein is CASSQFEQGDGNTIYF.

The genes are TRBV27 and TRBJ1-5; D not certain. The V end lost 2 bases, the J end lost 6 bases, and 11 bases lay between the germline ends. This CDR3 contains 14 residues. Germline values: CDR1 MNHEY, CDR2 SMNVEV (reference sequence). In DNA, the CDR3 is TGTGCCAGCAGTTTAAATGAGGGTTCTCAGCCCCAGCATTTT. Amino acids: CASSLNEGSQPQHF.

The gene calls are TRBV9 and TRBJ2-7; D might be TRBD2 (6 bases). There are 13 residues in the CDR3. Looked up from germline, CDR1 is SGDLS and CDR2 is YYNGEE. With 4 bases removed from V and 5 bases from J, the gap between germline ends came to 13 bases. The CDR3 DNA follows: TGTGCCAGCAGCCCCGGAGCGGGCAACGAGCAGTACTTC. The encoded protein is CASSPGAGNEQYF.

The chain links TRBV2 to TRBJ1-2; D is undetermined. CDR3 length equals 13 residues. Trimming took off 9 bases at V and 5 bases at J, with 16 bases between the two ends. Germline loops: CDR1 SNHLY, CDR2 FYNNEI. The CDR3 DNA reads TGTGCCAGTATAGAGGGCGGCAGGTATGGCTACACCTTC. It yields the protein CASIEGGRYGYTF.

For this clone: One end of the junction varies from germline; a read error may be responsible. The chain links TRBV5-1 to TRBJ2-7; D unclear. CDR1 SGHRS and CDR2 YFSETQ come from the germline V gene. The CDR3 sequence is 12 residues long. CDR3 bases: TGCGCCAGCAGGTCAGACTCCTCCGAGCAGTACTTC. This codes for CASRSDSSEQYF.

The chain recombines TRBV7-2 with TRBJ2-7, with D unclear. The CDR3 is 13 residues long. Deletions cut 8 bases from V and 1 base from J, with 12 bases between. The V gene's germline CDR1 is SGHTA and CDR2 FQGNSA. The DNA of the CDR3 is TGTGCCAGCGGGTGGGGTTGGTCCTACGAGCAGTACTTC. Protein sequence: CASGWGWSYEQYF.

This chain links TRBV4-1 with TRBJ2-6; D possibly corresponds to TRBD2 (5 bases). This CDR3 contains 18 residues. Per germline, CDR1 MGHRA and CDR2 YSYEKL. V was cut by 2 bases and J by 5 bases, with 19 bases left in between. The CDR3 sequence: CASSQLQRTPSWANVLTF. DNA of the CDR3: TGCGCCAGCAGCCAATTGCAGAGGACTCCATCCTGGGCCAACGTCCTGACTTTC.

The J gene is TRBJ1-2, the V gene TRBV27; no clear D. The V end lost 2 bases, the J end lost 3 bases, and 7 bases lay between the germline ends. The germline V gene has CDR1 MNHEY and CDR2 SMNVEV (reference sequence). The CDR3 loop spans 13 amino acids. The CDR3: CASSLHRDYGYTF. CDR3 coding DNA: TGTGCCAGCAGTTTACACAGAGACTATGGCTACACCTTC.

The chain uses TRBV7-3 and TRBJ2-3, with TRBD2 matching 9 bases. With V trimmed by 3 bases and J by 2 bases, 6 bases remained unmatched. CDR3 length: 16 residues. In germline, CDR1 is SGHTA, CDR2 FQGTGA. This chain's CDR3 is CASSLGAGGYTDTQYF. The CDR3 DNA is TGTGCCAGCAGCTTGGGCGCGGGAGGGTACACAGATACGCAGTATTTT.

The V gene is TRBV15, the J gene TRBJ2-1, with D tentatively TRBD1 or TRBD2 (5 bases each). The CDR3 extends over 14 amino acids. V lost 3 bases and J 13 bases, leaving 19 bases between the germline ends. CDR1 LNHNV and CDR2 YYDKDF come from the germline V gene (reference sequence). CDR3 bases: TGTGCCACCAGCAGGGACCGATTACCAGGGACCCAGTTCTTC. It specifies CATSRDRLPGTQFF.

The rearrangement joins TRBV2 to TRBJ2-3; D remains unclear. This CDR3 has 14 amino acids. The germline gives CDR1 SNHLY, CDR2 FYNNEI. V lost 7 bases and J lost 0, with 11 bases in between. CDR3 coding DNA: TGTGCCAGCATTTTCAGCCTCAGCACAGATACGCAGTATTTT. Amino acid sequence: CASIFSLSTDTQYF.

The V and J genes are TRBV27 and TRBJ2-7, with 9 bases aligning to TRBD1. The junction had 5 bases not matched to a gene; V was cut back by 2 bases and J by 3 bases. The germline V gene encodes CDR1 MNHEY and CDR2 SMNVEV (reference sequence). The CDR3 extends over 15 amino acids. CDR3 protein: CASSLDTGGRYEQYF. The CDR3 bases are TGTGCCAGCAGTTTAGATACAGGGGGCCGCTACGAGCAGTACTTC.

CDR3: CASSLYGNTGELFF. The CDR3 nucleotides read TGTGCCAGCAGTTTGTACGGGAACACCGGGGAGCTGTTTTTT. The V gene is TRBV27, the J gene TRBJ2-2; D remains ambiguous. From germline, CDR1 is MNHEY and CDR2 SMNVEV (reference sequence). The V gene lost 3 bases and the J gene lost 1 base, with 6 bases spanning the gap. The CDR3 is 14 residues long.

The chain is built from TRBV7-2 and TRBJ1-2; D unresolved. V was pared by 6 bases and J by 7 bases, with 18 bases between. Germline V gives CDR1 SGHTA, CDR2 FQGNSA. CDR3 length: 14 amino acids. The CDR3: CASRPSSLDSGYTF. The CDR3 region has the DNA TGTGCCAGCAGACCATCCTCCCTGGATTCTGGCTACACCTTC.

Concerning this clone itself: An end of the junction differs from the germline gene, which may be a read error. This chain's CDR3 is CASTGGPMSSEQYF. CDR3 nucleotides: TGTGCCAGTACCGGGGGGCCGATGTCCTCCGAGCAGTACTTC. The genes are TRBV19 and TRBJ2-7; possible D gene TRBD2, 7 bases. This CDR3 is 14 amino acids long. Germline loops: CDR1 LNHDA, CDR2 SQIVND (reference sequence). Combining the CDR3 with reference TRBV19 and TRBJ2-7 gives the whole variable domain DGGITQSPKYLFRKEGQNVTLSCEQNLNHDAMYWYRQDPGQGLRLIYYSQIVNDFQKGDIAEGYSVSREKKESFPLTVTSAQKNPTAFYLCASTGGPMSSEQYFGPGTRLTVT.

CDR3: CASSLSGQETQYF. The CDR3 region has the DNA TGCGCCAGCAGCTTAAGTGGCCAAGAGACCCAGTACTTC. This sequence joins TRBV5-1 and TRBJ2-5; no clear D gene. Germline lookup yields CDR1 SGHRS and CDR2 YFSETQ. Trimming took off 2 bases at V and 1 base at J, with 6 bases between the two ends. CDR3 length: 13 residues.